Presented here are 3 T cell receptor beta chains from one specimen sequenced in a study of CD4+ T cells in melanoma. Generated by immunoSEQ multiplex PCR, the TCRdb table keeps only in-frame clones and is missing some. Of approximately 9,900 clones in the sample, about 66% were seen once. The sequencing input was cells from a culture (not recorded whether cultured in vitro). Every receptor here comes from a human donor with melanoma.

The CDR3, as DNA: TGTGCCAGCAGCTTGTCGGACAGACAAGAGACCCAGTACTTC. It codes for CASSLSDRQETQYF. J is TRBJ2-5 and V is TRBV5-5, with D possibly TRBD1 on 6 matching bases. Germline V gene lookup returns CDR1 SGHKS and CDR2 YYEKEE (reference sequence). V gave up 1 base and J gave up 2 bases, with 9 bases separating them. The CDR3 totals 14 residues.

This clone was detected only a few times. V gene TRBV19 combines with J gene TRBJ1-4; D uncertain. V was cut by 6 bases and J by 0 bases, with 11 bases left in between. The V gene's germline CDR1 is LNHDA and CDR2 SQIVND (reference sequence). The CDR3 is 15 residues long. The CDR3 region is CASSDTGATNEKLFF. The CDR3 nucleotides read TGTGCCAGTAGCGATACCGGTGCAACTAATGAAAAACTGTTTTTT.

The chain employs TRBV5-1 and TRBJ2-3; the match to TRBD2 covers 12 bases. With V trimmed by 2 bases and J by 0 bases, 7 bases remained unmatched. The CDR3 sequence is 18 residues long. Germline CDR1 is SGHRS and CDR2 is YFSETQ. CDR3 sequence reads: CASSFGITSGGSTDTQYF. DNA for the CDR3: TGCGCCAGCAGCTTTGGGATTACTAGCGGGGGGAGCACAGATACGCAGTATTTT.